This TCR beta chain appears in the sequencing data of a study of beta chain features in type 1 diabetes. CD4+ cells of the naive, central memory, regulatory and stem cell-like memory types were sorted via CD45RO/CCR7/CD25/CD127/CD95/CD27. Study-level findings and limits: Fewer junction insertions and more nucleotide deletions appeared in type 1 diabetes patients. Across all four CD4+ subsets, people with type 1 diabetes showed modestly shorter TCRB CDR3s.

The study reverse transcribed the entire isolated RNA, so it sequenced expressed TCRB transcripts. Produced via immunoSEQ multiplex PCR; TCRdb's table is partial and in-frame only. Among a few hundred thousand clones listed, 9.5% to 10% were seen once. This clone has ten or more counts. Antigen specificity is unknown. This clonotype was obtained from a man in his thirties or forties with type 1 diabetes. Material: central memory CD4+ T cells from blood.

CDR3 region: CASSRTSGRFDTQYF. The CDR3 region has the DNA TGTGCCAGCAGCCGCACTAGCGGGAGGTTTGATACGCAGTATTTT. The J gene is TRBJ2-3, the V gene TRBV28; the match to TRBD2 covers 12 bases. Trimming at V came to 6 bases and at J to 6 bases, leaving 7 bases not matched to a gene. Germline V CDR1 and CDR2: MDHEN, SYDVKM. The CDR3 extends over 15 amino acids.